One sample yielded the 17 T cell receptor beta chains listed below, sequenced in a study of T-cell memory formation after mild COVID-19. TCRdb recomputed calls from the 5' RACE reads with MiXCR, one row per CDR3 protein. The sample holds more than 300,000 distinct CDR3 sequences, around 20% seen once. Source material: PBMCs or a T cell subset sorted from them (not recorded which). These receptors were taken from a man younger than 35 who had mild COVID-19 (a few samples of this study predate the infection). Cell type and time point are not known.

The rearrangement uses TRBV29-1 and TRBJ2-5; no firm D call. CDR3 length: 11 amino acids. Germline loops: CDR1 SQVTM, CDR2 ANQGSEA. The V and J ends lost 3 bases and 6 bases respectively, with 8 bases between them. The CDR3 is CSVDGVKTQYF. In DNA form, the CDR3 reads TGCAGCGTTGACGGAGTCAAGACCCAGTACTTC. The complete variable domain, with remaining parts taken from reference TRBV29-1 and TRBJ2-5, reads SAVISQKPSRDICQRGTSLTIQCQVDSQVTMMFWYRQQPGQSLTLIATANQGSEATYESGFVIDKFPISRPNLTFSTLTVSNMSPEDSSIYLCSVDGVKTQYFGPGTRLLVL.

The sample holds a few counts of this clonotype. The chain employs TRBV24-1 and TRBJ2-2, with unresolved D. V dropped 4 bases and J dropped 0 bases, with 5 bases sitting between them. Germline-derived CDR1 and CDR2 are KGHDR and SFDVKD. The CDR3 has 14 amino acids. Written as DNA, the CDR3 is TGTGCCACCAGTGACTTCGCGAACACCGGGGAGCTGTTTTTT. It encodes CATSDFANTGELFF.

This clonotype was detected many times. The genes are TRBV12-3 or TRBV12-4 and TRBJ2-5; TRBD1 aligns across 8 bases. J was trimmed by 5 bases and V by 5 bases; bases with no gene match: 4. The CDR3 loop spans 13 amino acids. CDR3 sequence reads: CASSPGQVETQYF. In nucleotides, the CDR3 is TGTGCCAGCAGTCCGGGACAGGTTGAGACCCAGTACTTC.

This clonotype came up a few times. The CDR3 nucleotides read TGCGCCAGCAGCTTCGGGGGGTTGGGCAATCAGCCCCAGCATTTT. Translated, it gives CASSFGGLGNQPQHF. This chain links TRBV5-1 with TRBJ1-5, with a weak D call TRBD1 (5 bases). V lost 2 bases and J 2 bases, leaving 11 bases between the germline ends. There are 15 residues in the CDR3. In germline, CDR1 is SGHRS, CDR2 YFSETQ.

This clonotype has only a few counts. The chain combines TRBV10-3 with TRBJ1-1; the D is unclear. CDR3 length equals 13 residues. Trimming cost V 7 bases and J 1 base, with 10 bases left between them. The V gene's germline CDR1 is ENHRY and CDR2 SYGVKD. As DNA, the CDR3 is TGTGCCATCAATCGTGCAGAGAACACTGAAGCTTTCTTT. Its translation is CAINRAENTEAFF.

This clonotype was detected a few times. This rearrangement joins TRBV15 to TRBJ2-3; D remains unclear. Between the trimmed V and J ends, which lost 0 bases and 6 bases, there was a span of 10 bases. Germline CDR1 reads LNHNV; CDR2 reads YYDKDF (reference sequence). The length of the CDR3 is 14 residues. The CDR3, as DNA: TGTGCCACCAGCAGAGACCGGCCCGGGGATACGCAGTATTTT. Residues: CATSRDRPGDTQYF.

The CDR3 here is CASSYSKLAKNIQYF. For the CDR3, the DNA is TGTGCCAGCAGTTACTCGAAGCTAGCCAAAAACATTCAGTACTTC. V usage is TRBV6-2 or TRBV6-3 and J usage is TRBJ2-4; unclear D gene. CDR1 and CDR2 from the germline V gene are MNHEY and SVGEGT. V lost 0 bases, J lost 0 bases, and 6 bases lay in between. This CDR3 spans 15 amino acids.

V and J are TRBV5-1 and TRBJ2-3, with D perhaps TRBD2 (6 bases). The germline CDR1 and CDR2 sequences are SGHRS and YFSETQ. The CDR3 has 14 amino acids. Trimming took off 6 bases at V and 4 bases at J, with 15 bases between the two ends. CDR3 protein: CASTLGGRPDTQYF. The CDR3, as DNA: TGCGCCAGCACCCTGGGTGGGAGGCCAGATACGCAGTATTTT.

This clonotype was seen only a few times. This chain joins TRBV20-1 and TRBJ2-7; tentative D call: TRBD1 (6 bases). This CDR3 comprises 16 residues. Germline assignment: CDR1 DFQATT and CDR2 SNEGSKA (reference sequence). V lost 1 base, J lost 0 bases, and 16 bases lay in between. The DNA for the CDR3 is TGCAGTGCTAGAGTGGCCGGGACACTGAGCTCCTACGAGCAGTACTTC. Encoded protein: CSARVAGTLSSYEQYF.

This rearrangement joins TRBV7-9 to TRBJ2-1; 11 bases align to TRBD2. The CDR3 is 15 residues long. Germline values: CDR1 SEHNR, CDR2 FQNEAQ (reference sequence). Trimming removed 5 bases from V and 7 bases from J; junction bases left unmatched: 7. In DNA, the CDR3 is TGTGCCAGCAGCCAAGCTAGCGGGGGGTTAAATGAGCAGTTCTTC. Translation: CASSQASGGLNEQFF. Combining the CDR3 with reference TRBV7-9 and TRBJ2-1 gives the whole variable domain DTGVSQNPRHKITKRGQNVTFRCDPISEHNRLYWYRQTLGQGPEFLTYFQNEAQLEKSRLLSDRFSAERPKGSFSTLEIQRTEQGDSAMYLCASSQASGGLNEQFFGPGTRLTVL.

This clonotype was counted between two and nine times. The chain couples TRBV7-2 to TRBJ1-2; tentatively, D is TRBD1 (6 bases). The germline V gene has CDR1 SGHTA and CDR2 FQGNSA. V was clipped by 5 bases and J by 4 bases, with 14 bases between them. The CDR3 loop spans 14 amino acids. The CDR3 bases are TGTGCCAGCAGCCCGCCTGGACAGATCTATGGCTACACCTTC. It specifies CASSPPGQIYGYTF.

In this sample, this clonotype turned up many times. This sequence joins TRBV5-1 and TRBJ2-5; D is unclear. Germline V gene data show CDR1 as SGHRS and CDR2 as YFSETQ. V lost 4 bases and J lost 2, with 24 bases in between. The CDR3 extends over 18 amino acids. The CDR3 region has the DNA TGCGCCAGCAGCGATAAGGGCGGTTTGCGGAATTTTCAAGAGACCCAGTACTTC. It yields the protein CASSDKGGLRNFQETQYF.

The CDR3 DNA is TGCAGCGTTGAACGCAGATCGGTTGCTAGCGGGGGAGTCACAGATACGCAGTATTTT. It translates to CSVERRSVASGGVTDTQYF. This chain joins TRBV29-1 and TRBJ2-3; TRBD2 matches 10 bases. Trimming removed 2 bases from V and 2 bases from J; junction bases left unmatched: 16. CDR1 and CDR2 from the germline V gene are SQVTM and ANQGSEA. CDR3 length: 19 residues.

This clonotype appeared a few times. J is TRBJ1-6 and V is TRBV19; no reliable D call. V lost 3 bases to trimming and J lost 11 bases, with 17 bases between them. Germline-derived CDR1 and CDR2 are LNHDA and SQIVND (reference sequence). This CDR3 has 15 amino acids. In DNA form, the CDR3 reads TGTGCCAGTAGTATTACCGGACGCGATAAGGCACCCCTCCACTTT. Translation gives CASSITGRDKAPLHF.

This clonotype turned up a few times. The rearrangement uses TRBV4-2 and TRBJ1-3; 9 bases match TRBD1. The CDR3 is made up of 14 amino acids. The ends lost 8 bases at V and 4 bases at J; junction bases unmatched: 6. Germline V lookup: CDR1 LGHNA, CDR2 YNFKEQ. CDR3 loop: CASGHRGQGNTIYF. The CDR3, as DNA: TGTGCCAGCGGTCACAGGGGGCAAGGAAACACCATATATTTT.

This sequence joins TRBV7-9 and TRBJ1-1; D possibly corresponds to TRBD1 (5 bases). Germline V gives CDR1 SEHNR, CDR2 FQNEAQ (reference sequence). The CDR3 consists of 12 residues. The V end was cut by 8 bases, the J end by 4 bases, with 11 bases between. The CDR3 DNA reads TGTGCCAGCCAGGGCCCCGGCACTGAAGCTTTCTTT. This codes for CASQGPGTEAFF.

V and J are TRBV2 and TRBJ1-5; 8 positions match TRBD1. Germline trimming cut 0 bases from V and 2 bases from J; bases unmatched to any gene: 3. Per germline, CDR1 SNHLY and CDR2 FYNNEI. There are 16 residues in the CDR3. The CDR3 DNA reads as TGTGCCAGCAGTGAAGCGGAGACAGGGGGCAATCAGCCCCAGCATTTT. Its protein product is CASSEAETGGNQPQHF.